Each of the 9 T cell receptor beta chains below was sequenced from the same sample in a study of blood T cell repertoires in COVID-19. Measured with immunoSEQ multiplex PCR; TCRdb has only the in-frame clones, and not every one. This repertoire shows 55,000 to 90,000 clones, approximately 89% found once; its top ten account for approximately 35%. Sequenced: peripheral blood. These receptors were collected from a woman aged 80 or over with active or convalescent COVID-19.

This clone was counted once. The genes are TRBV7-2 and TRBJ1-4; 9 nucleotides match TRBD1. The CDR3 runs 16 residues. The germline CDR1 and CDR2 sequences are SGHTA and FQGNSA. V shed 4 bases and J 2 bases; nucleotides not matched to a gene: 5. The CDR3 loop is CASSSRGQGTNEKLFF. Written as DNA, the CDR3 is TGTGCCAGCAGCTCTAGAGGACAGGGGACTAATGAAAAACTGTTTTTT.

J is TRBJ1-4 and V is TRBV19; D perhaps matches TRBD1 (5 bases). CDR3 length: 15 residues. CDR1 and CDR2 from the germline V gene are LNHDA and SQIVND (reference sequence). With 4 bases removed from V and 4 bases from J, the gap between germline ends came to 13 bases. The CDR3 coding sequence is TGTGCCAGTAGTACCCCAAGACAGTTTAATGAAAAACTGTTTTTT. Encoded protein: CASSTPRQFNEKLFF. The full variable domain, with the rest looked up from reference TRBV19 and TRBJ1-4, is DGGITQSPKYLFRKEGQNVTLSCEQNLNHDAMYWYRQDPGQGLRLIYYSQIVNDFQKGDIAEGYSVSREKKESFPLTVTSAQKNPTAFYLCASSTPRQFNEKLFFGSGTQLSVL.

This clone has just one count. The V and J genes are TRBV7-2 and TRBJ2-2; D is unclear. V dropped 5 bases and J dropped 6 bases, with 10 bases sitting between them. The germline CDR1 and CDR2 sequences are SGHTA and FQGNSA. The length of the CDR3 is 13 residues. The CDR3 region is CASSATGPGELFF. DNA for the CDR3: TGTGCCAGCAGCGCAACTGGTCCCGGGGAGCTGTTTTTT.

The chain uses TRBV9 and TRBJ1-1; 7 bases are a match to TRBD1. The CDR3 covers 14 residues. V trimming: 1 base; J trimming: 5 bases; junction bases outside the gene matches: 5. Germline-derived CDR1 and CDR2 are SGDLS and YYNGEE. The CDR3 coding sequence is TGTGCCAGCAGCGTACAGGGGGTAGGTACTGAAGCTTTCTTT. The encoded protein is CASSVQGVGTEAFF.

In this sample, this clone turned up once. The rearrangement uses TRBV28 and TRBJ2-7, with 7 nucleotides matching TRBD2. The CDR3 is made up of 17 amino acids. V shed 5 bases, J shed 3 bases, and the junction held 16 bases outside the gene matches. CDR1 MDHEN and CDR2 SYDVKM come from the germline V gene. In nucleotides, the CDR3 is TGTGCCAGCAGTACACTCGGGACGGGGGGTTCGTTCTACGAGCAGTACTTC. Its translation: CASSTLGTGGSFYEQYF.

The chain joins TRBV7-2 to TRBJ1-2; D not resolved. Trimming shortened V by 1 base and J by 5 bases, and 11 bases separated the two germline ends. The length of the CDR3 is 14 residues. Germline-derived CDR1 and CDR2 are SGHTA and FQGNSA. CDR3 sequence reads: CASSLGGFVYGYTF. The DNA of the CDR3 is TGTGCCAGCAGCTTAGGAGGGTTCGTATATGGCTACACCTTC.

The chain carries TRBV11-3 and TRBJ1-6; D gene uncertain. This CDR3 comprises 18 residues. Germline V CDR1 and CDR2: SGHNT, YENEEA. Deletions cut 0 bases from V and 0 bases from J, with 12 bases between. The CDR3 DNA is TGTGCCAGCAGCTTAGAAACAGCACAGAGCTCCTATAATTCACCCCTCCACTTT. It specifies CASSLETAQSSYNSPLHF.

The rearrangement joins TRBV28 to TRBJ1-2; D is ambiguous. The CDR3 is 16 amino acids. Per the germline V gene, CDR1 is MDHEN and CDR2 is SYDVKM. The ends were cut back, 6 bases at V and 5 bases at J, with 22 bases in the middle. Written as DNA, the CDR3 is TGTGCCAGCAGAACGGCAGCCGGAGCCGAGGTTTATGGCTACACCTTC. It is translated as CASRTAAGAEVYGYTF.

This clone is a singleton in its sample. As DNA, the CDR3 is TGTGCCAGCAGTCTTATAGCGACCCAACAAGAGACCCAGTACTTC. It translates to CASSLIATQQETQYF. The chain has TRBV7-6 and TRBJ2-5; D is possibly TRBD2 (5 bases). The CDR3 spans 15 residues. Germline lookup yields CDR1 SGHVS and CDR2 FNYEAQ. Trimming left V 6 bases short and J 2 bases short, with 16 bases between.